This is a list of T cell receptor beta chains from one sample in a study of blood T cells in healthy people across ages. From the 5' RACE reads, TCRdb called clonotypes with MiXCR, one entry per CDR3 protein. The table has roughly 790,000 distinct CDR3 sequences, around 40% seen once. The specimen sequenced was blood. These receptors all come from a woman aged 55-69 years in good health. Both conserved end residues are part of each CDR3. The D gene is left open where the match is weak. For some rows the clone size is stated as once, few or many, or as a class when expanded; others skip it.

few | . | TRBJ2-1 | TRBV6-6 | CASRSQVGEQFF
. | . | TRBJ2-1 | TRBV20-1 | CSASFRGNSYNEQFF
. | . | TRBJ2-7 | TRBV15 | CATSRARESSEQYF
few | TRBD2 | TRBJ2-2 | TRBV28 | CASSSSGANTGELFF
. | . | TRBJ2-7 | TRBV12-3/TRBV12-4 | CASLLGQSYEQYF
few | TRBD1 | TRBJ2-7 | TRBV27 | CASSRARDRVYEQYF
. | . | TRBJ1-6 | TRBV4-1 | CASSQDRGTVLGIGSPLHF
. | . | TRBJ1-6 | TRBV5-1 | CASSLEFGRRGPLHF
. | TRBD2 | . | TRBV28 | CASSFRTSGRAYEQYF
few | TRBD1 | TRBJ1-1 | TRBV29-1 | CSAGTGVGAFF
once | . | TRBJ1-5 | TRBV30 | CAWSVGYSGLPNQPQHF
few | . | TRBJ2-7 | TRBV5-5 | CASSPQAYEQYF
. | . | TRBJ1-1 | TRBV29-1 | CSVVVYGTEAFF
. | . | . | TRBV29-1 | CSVTPGGGGDEQYF
. | . | TRBJ2-7 | TRBV7-9 | CASSLPSHYEQYF
. | TRBD2 | TRBJ2-7 | TRBV3-1 | CASSQDSNREDREQYF
. | . | TRBJ1-2 | TRBV3-1 | CASSQLNHLPYGYTF
. | . | TRBJ2-5 | TRBV6-2/TRBV6-3 | CASTDYDQETQYF
few | TRBD1 | TRBJ2-2 | TRBV18 | CASSGDRDVGELFF
. | . | TRBJ2-3 | TRBV7-2 | CASKEGALTDTQYF
few | TRBD1 | TRBJ1-2 | TRBV6-1 | CASRSTTGGGSPNGYTF
. | . | TRBJ1-2 | TRBV12-3/TRBV12-4 | CASISYRNGYTF
many | TRBD2 | TRBJ2-3 | TRBV7-2 | CASSLGLAGTDTQYF
. | TRBD2 | TRBJ2-3 | TRBV3-1 | CASRRSGTSGGATDTQYF
. | TRBD2 | TRBJ2-5 | TRBV2 | CASSEALHSGRIQETQYF
. | . | TRBJ1-5 | TRBV12-3/TRBV12-4 | CASSLEQANQPQHF
. | . | TRBJ1-4 | TRBV6-2/TRBV6-3 | CASTSIGDKYNEKLFF
few | . | TRBJ1-2 | TRBV28 | CASSLDRSDGYTF
few | . | TRBJ2-7 | TRBV20-1 | CSARDARDTSYEQYF
. | . | TRBJ1-6 | TRBV5-5 | CASSSINDYNSPLHF
few | TRBD1 | TRBJ2-5 | TRBV28 | CASSYAGGKETQYF
. | . | TRBJ1-5 | TRBV12-3/TRBV12-4 | CASSRIGASPQHF
. | . | TRBJ2-5 | TRBV21-1 | CASSKGPARGQETQYF
. | TRBD2 | TRBJ2-3 | TRBV27 | CASSLWIAGGRTDTQYF
. | . | TRBJ1-4 | TRBV3-1 | CASSQDPGGIGEKLFF
few | . | TRBJ2-2 | TRBV4-1 | CASSQDAAYIGELFF
once | . | TRBJ2-7 | TRBV9 | CASSVDTGRYEQYF
. | . | TRBJ2-5 | TRBV25-1 | CASSEYLFQAPGETQYF
few | . | TRBJ2-3 | TRBV27 | CASLGLGGGDTQYF
. | TRBD2 | TRBJ2-1 | TRBV2 | CAISGEGAAEQFF
few | . | TRBJ2-7 | TRBV20-1 | CSARDLARVAYEQYF
few | TRBD1 | TRBJ1-4 | TRBV7-2 | CASSLGTGRGNEKLFF
many | TRBD2 | TRBJ2-1 | TRBV7-3 | CASRARGLAGVEQFF